The sequence of this TCR beta chain was determined in a study of blood T cell repertoires in COVID-19 (dated by TCRdb to about 2020). With regard to the full study: Samples from collaborators originated in the United States, Italy and Spain and spanned both the acute and convalescent phases of COVID-19. Where HLA class I and class II types were available, the types were taken from metadata supplied by the sample provider, not from assay-based typing. Nearly every sample came with metadata listing a de-identified subject ID, COVID-19 status, age in years and sex. The samples were drawn from two sources: the first 160 participants of the ongoing ImmuneRACE study, and some 1,300 subjects contributed by 6 global collaborators. The material from the prospective study consisted of cDNA or gDNA derived from T cells, B-cell-depleted T cells, or PBMCs. The repertoires were released in a freely available public database meant as a resource for research on the immune response to SARS-CoV-2. Subjects who had been exposed to COVID-19, were actively infected with it, or had recovered from it provided the deeply sampled blood TCRbeta repertoires that made up the dataset. Study-wide findings and limitations: How much clinical and demographic metadata was included differed by source and by participant, and the metadata was provided uncurated.

TCRbeta CDR3 regions were amplified from genomic DNA by means of the immunoSEQ Assay, a bias-controlled multiplex PCR. In the authors' own workflow: Within the assay, amplification of reference gene primers was used to estimate how many nucleated cells each sample contained. To quantify the absolute abundance of each unique TCRbeta CDR3 rearrangement, sequence reads were collapsed and filtered. For each sample, productive Simpson clonality was calculated as the square root of Simpson's diversity index over productive rearrangements. TCRdb carries this immuneACCESS record with in-frame sequences only. Its versions omit some clonotypes, under half of them owing to an unresolved V gene in the studies checked, with the rest unexplained. That table furnishes V, J and clone size, whereas the DNA furnished D and trimming. The sample table holds approximately 490,000 clones, of which around 87% were seen once. Jointly, the top ten make up about 0.7% of the sample.

The CDR3 spans 13 residues, from the cysteine through the phenylalanine. The read is trimmed to its CDR3 DNA, 39 bases read in frame from base 1. Via the germline V gene, CDR1 is MGHRA and CDR2 YSYEKL. Trimming costs V 1 base and J 4 bases, and their ends lie 7 bases apart. Enrolling through a virtual design, the prospective study's participants ranged in age from roughly 18 to 90 years and lived across around 25 United States geographic areas. Cohort assignment in the prospective study relied on participant-reported clinical history from a screening survey and a study questionnaire. ImmuneRACE Cohort 3 recovered participants were defined by two consecutive negative NP/OP PCR tests, healthcare professional clearance, or symptom resolution. In the prospective study, mobile phlebotomists collected whole blood, serum and a nasopharyngeal or oropharyngeal swab from each participant. Participants in the prospective study had the option to provide additional blood draws and questionnaires over a roughly two-month period. Before DNA extraction, prospective study blood samples were shipped either frozen or at room temperature.

With respect to this clone: Its antigen is currently not known. Per-base qualities were not stored, and no clone one base away is much larger.

Sequencing was performed on PBMCs or T cells enriched from blood (not recorded which). The sequence was collected from a young woman who had recovered from COVID-19. The sequence is built from TRBV4-1 and TRBJ1-2; too little of a D gene remains to name it. The DNA sequence follows: TGCGCCAGCAGCCAAGTTGGAGTCTATGGCTACACCTTC. This codes for CASSQVGVYGYTF.